Listed here are 6 T cell receptor beta chains from one sample, sequenced in a study of spatial heterogeneity in lung cancer. Stated time point: blood at routine non-recurrence follow-up after resection. TCRdb called the 5' RACE reads again in MiXCR, with one record for every CDR3 protein. The table shows 85,000 to 100,000 distinct CDR3 sequences, with 19% occurring only once. The material was PBMCs, obtained at follow-up. The origin of the receptors is a male donor with early-stage non-small cell lung cancer.

The gene calls are TRBV20-1 and TRBJ2-5, with 11 positions matching TRBD2. Germline trimming cut 7 bases from V and 1 base from J; bases unmatched to any gene: 11. The CDR3 contains 16 residues. Germline CDR1 DFQATT, CDR2 SNEGSKA (reference sequence). The CDR3 loop is CSGGKGTSGSQETQYF. The CDR3 DNA reads TGCAGTGGCGGAAAAGGGACTAGCGGCTCCCAAGAGACCCAGTACTTC.

In DNA, the CDR3 is TGTGCCAGCAGCGTAGGGCAGTTAGCCGGGGCCAACGTCCTGACTTTC. The encoded protein is CASSVGQLAGANVLTF. The chain employs TRBV9 and TRBJ2-6; no definite D call. The CDR3 runs 16 residues. V was trimmed by 0 bases and J by 4 bases, leaving 11 bases between them. Per germline, CDR1 SGDLS and CDR2 YYNGEE.

The genes are TRBV29-1 and TRBJ1-1, with 9 nucleotides matching TRBD1. This CDR3 is 14 amino acids long. Germline V gene sequence: CDR1 SQVTM, CDR2 ANQGSEA. The V segment lost 7 bases and the J segment 4 bases; nucleotides outside the gene matches: 10. The CDR3 reads CSAVRTGEVTEAFF. The DNA for the CDR3 is TGCAGCGCGGTGAGGACAGGGGAGGTCACTGAAGCTTTCTTT.

The V call is TRBV6-5, the J call TRBJ1-1; TRBD1 might be the D (5 bases). Between the trimmed V and J ends, which lost 3 bases and 1 base, there was a span of 15 bases. The CDR3 totals 16 residues. The germline V gene encodes CDR1 MNHEY and CDR2 SVGAGI. Here the CDR3 reads CASSYKGLSGNTEAFF. The CDR3 nucleotides are TGTGCCAGCAGTTATAAGGGGCTTTCAGGGAACACTGAAGCTTTCTTT.

The table lists this clonotype with many counts. The chain uses TRBV27 and TRBJ2-2; 7 bases align to TRBD2. Trimming took 6 bases from V and 5 from J; bases not matched to a gene: 6. The germline V gene encodes CDR1 MNHEY and CDR2 SMNVEV (reference sequence). The CDR3 spans 14 residues. The CDR3 sequence: CASRLGRETGELFF. CDR3 in DNA: TGTGCCAGCAGGCTAGGGCGGGAGACCGGGGAGCTGTTTTTT.

The chain recombines TRBV5-1 with TRBJ2-2, with a possible D match to TRBD2 (5 bases). In germline, CDR1 is SGHRS, CDR2 YFSETQ. There are 14 residues in the CDR3. The V end was cut by 2 bases, the J end by 5 bases, with 10 bases between. The CDR3 coding sequence is TGCGCCAGCAGCTTCGAAGGGAGAACCGGGGAGCTGTTTTTT. Translating gives CASSFEGRTGELFF. The full variable domain, completed using reference TRBV5-1 and TRBJ2-2, is KAGVTQTPRYLIKTRGQQVTLSCSPISGHRSVSWYQQTPGQGLQFLFEYFSETQRNKGNFPGRFSGRQFSNSRSEMNVSTLELGDSALYLCASSFEGRTGELFFGEGSRLTVL.